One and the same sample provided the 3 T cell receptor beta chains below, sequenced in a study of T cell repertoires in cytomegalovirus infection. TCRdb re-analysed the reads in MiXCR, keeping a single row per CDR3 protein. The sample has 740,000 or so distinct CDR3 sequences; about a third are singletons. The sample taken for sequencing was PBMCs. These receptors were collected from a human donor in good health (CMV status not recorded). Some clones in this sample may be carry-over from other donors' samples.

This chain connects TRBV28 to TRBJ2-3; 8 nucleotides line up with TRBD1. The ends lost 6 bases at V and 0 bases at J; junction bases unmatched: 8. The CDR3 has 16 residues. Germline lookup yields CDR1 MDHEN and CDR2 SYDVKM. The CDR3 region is CASSQPGGSSTDTQYF. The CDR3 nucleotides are TGTGCCAGCAGCCAACCAGGGGGCTCTAGCACAGATACGCAGTATTTT.

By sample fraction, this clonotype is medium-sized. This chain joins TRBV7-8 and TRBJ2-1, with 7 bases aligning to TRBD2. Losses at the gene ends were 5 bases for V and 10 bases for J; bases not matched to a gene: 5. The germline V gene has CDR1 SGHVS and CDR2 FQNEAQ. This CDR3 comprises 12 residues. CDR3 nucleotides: TGTGCCAGCAGCCTCCCGGGACTAGAGCAGTTCTTC. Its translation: CASSLPGLEQFF.

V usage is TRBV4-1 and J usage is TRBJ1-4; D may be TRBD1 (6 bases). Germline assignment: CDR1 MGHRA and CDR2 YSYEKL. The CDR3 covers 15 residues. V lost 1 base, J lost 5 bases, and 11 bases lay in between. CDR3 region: CASSQGNRENEKLFF. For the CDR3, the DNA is TGCGCCAGCAGCCAAGGAAACAGGGAGAATGAAAAACTGTTTTTT.